The sequence of this TCR beta chain was determined in a study of shared clonotypes between healthy human individuals. Study outcomes and limitations: Despite large depth, rarefaction showed incomplete sorted-subset sequencing. All-four-donor shared clonotypes had higher generation probabilities than non-shared clonotypes did.

As regards this clone: Its matching antigen is unknown. Germline is not matched at one junction end, which may reflect a read error.

For sorted subsets, approximately 180 ng DNA per replicate equaled around 30,000 T cell genomes. Sequencing used immunoSEQ multiplex PCR; TCRdb keeps in-frame clones, though not all of them. Of over a million clones in the sample, roughly 97% were seen once. Germline lookup yields CDR1 DFQATT and CDR2 SNEGSKA (reference sequence). The CDR3 contains 11 residues. The sample consisted of naive CD4+ T cells sorted from blood. Subset: CD45RA+ positively selected. The origin of this receptor is a man aged 30-40 years in good health. V and J are TRBV20-1 and TRBJ2-6; D not resolved. CDR3 sequence reads: CSARDTGPPAF. The DNA for the CDR3 is TGCAGTGCTAGAGATACCGGGCCCCCGGCTTTC.